Listed here are 9 T cell receptor beta chains from one sample, sequenced in a study of cytomegalovirus exposure and HLA in healthy donors. In the PCR, 60 Vbeta and 13 Jbeta primers were used. The data were produced by immunoSEQ multiplex PCR, yet TCRdb's version contains in-frame clones alone and is incomplete. The sample includes about 120,000 clones, roughly 72% of them seen just once. The source material was PBMCs. The receptors here all came from a woman in her fifties or sixties in good health and CMV-seropositive.

As for this clone: At one end the junction does not follow the germline gene, possibly because of a read error. V and J are TRBV7-2 and TRBJ1-3; D is undetermined. CDR1 and CDR2 from the germline V gene are SGHTA and FQGNSA. This CDR3 has 13 amino acids. This CDR3 reads CASSSPGRGGTDF. For the CDR3, the DNA is TGTGCCAGCAGCTCGCCGGGTCGAGGAGGTACTGATTTT. Full variable domain (missing parts from reference TRBV7-2 and TRBJ1-3): GAGVSQSPSNKVTEKGKDVELRCDPISGHTALYWYRQSLGQGLEFLIYFQGNSAPDKSGLPSDRFSAERTGGSVSTLTIQRTQQEDSAVYLCASSSPGRGGTDFGEGSWLTVV.

The V and J genes are TRBV5-1 and TRBJ1-1; 11 nucleotides line up with TRBD1. Germline V gene data show CDR1 as SGHRS and CDR2 as YFSETQ. CDR3 size: 15 residues. The ends lost 0 bases at V and 10 bases at J; junction bases unmatched: 8. The CDR3 region is CASSLAGQGAEGAFF. The DNA of the CDR3 is TGCGCCAGCAGCTTGGCCGGACAGGGGGCAGAAGGAGCTTTCTTT.

In its sample, this clone was seen once. The junction and the germline gene differ at one end; a read error may be behind it. The chain uses TRBV5-4 and TRBJ2-5; D is possibly TRBD2 (5 bases). The CDR3 covers 15 residues. Germline-derived CDR1 and CDR2 are SGHNT and YYREEE (reference sequence). The CDR3 spells CASSLVPDYQGTQYF. CDR3 sequence (DNA): TGTGCCAGCAGCTTGGTCCCAGACTACCAAGGGACCCAGTACTTC.

This chain links TRBV27 with TRBJ1-1; a weak D match, TRBD1 (5 bases). The CDR3 has 15 amino acids. V was shortened by 6 bases and J by 3 bases, with 17 bases between the two germline ends. Per the germline V gene, CDR1 is MNHEY and CDR2 is SMNVEV (reference sequence). In DNA form, the CDR3 reads TGTGCCAGCAGCCCCATGCGGGGGGGTGACACTGAAGCTTTCTTT. Its translation is CASSPMRGGDTEAFF.

V and J are TRBV5-1 and TRBJ1-1; unclear D gene. Germline V gene lookup returns CDR1 SGHRS and CDR2 YFSETQ. CDR3 size: 13 residues. Trimming cost V 1 base and J 0 bases, with 4 bases left between them. CDR3 residues: CASSLIMNTEAFF. In DNA, the CDR3 is TGCGCCAGCAGCTTGATCATGAACACTGAAGCTTTCTTT.

CDR3 region: CASSPGHSYEQYF. In DNA, the CDR3 is TGTGCCAGCAGCCCGGGACATTCCTACGAGCAGTACTTC. This sequence joins TRBV11-2 and TRBJ2-7; tentatively, D is TRBD1 (6 bases). The CDR3 contains 13 residues. Germline assignment: CDR1 SGHAT and CDR2 FQNNGV. Trimming removed 5 bases from V and 1 base from J, with 9 bases in between.

CDR3 bases: TGTGCCAGCAGGCCAGGGATGAACACTGAAGCTTTCTTT. Protein: CASRPGMNTEAFF. The J gene is TRBJ1-1, the V gene TRBV7-2; TRBD1 is a possible D gene (5 bases). Germline values: CDR1 SGHTA, CDR2 FQGNSA. V lost 6 bases and J lost 0, with 8 bases in between. The CDR3 sequence is 13 residues long.

The rearrangement links TRBV5-4 to TRBJ2-1; 7 nucleotides align to TRBD2. V lost 3 bases to trimming and J lost 0 bases; unmatched junction nucleotides: 9. The CDR3 totals 17 residues. CDR1 is SGHNT, CDR2 YYREEE, per germline (reference sequence). The DNA for the CDR3 is TGTGCCAGCAGCTATCAAGCGGGGCCCAGCTCCTACAATGAGCAGTTCTTC. The encoded protein is CASSYQAGPSSYNEQFF.

The chain employs TRBV19 and TRBJ2-5; 7 bases match TRBD2. After removal of 5 bases from V and 5 bases from J, the junction contained 5 bases not matched to a gene. The CDR3 sequence is 13 residues long. Germline CDR1 LNHDA, CDR2 SQIVND (reference sequence). The CDR3 DNA sequence: TGTGCCAGTAGTCTCCTGGGGGGGGAGACCCAGTACTTC. Residues: CASSLLGGETQYF.